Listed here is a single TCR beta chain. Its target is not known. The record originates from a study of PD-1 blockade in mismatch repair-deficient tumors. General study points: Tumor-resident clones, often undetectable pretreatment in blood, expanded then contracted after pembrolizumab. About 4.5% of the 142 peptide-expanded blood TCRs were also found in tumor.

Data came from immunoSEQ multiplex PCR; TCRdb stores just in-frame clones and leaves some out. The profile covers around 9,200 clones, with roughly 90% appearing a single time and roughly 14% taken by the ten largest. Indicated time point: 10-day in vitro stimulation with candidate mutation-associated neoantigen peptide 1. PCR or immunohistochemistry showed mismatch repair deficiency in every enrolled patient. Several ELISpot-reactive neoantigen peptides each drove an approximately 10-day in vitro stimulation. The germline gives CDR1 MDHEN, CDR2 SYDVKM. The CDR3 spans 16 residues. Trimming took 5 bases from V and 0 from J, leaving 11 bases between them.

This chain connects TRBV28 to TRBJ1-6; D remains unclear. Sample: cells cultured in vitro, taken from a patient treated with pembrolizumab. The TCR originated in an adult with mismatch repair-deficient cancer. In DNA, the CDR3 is TGTGCCAGCAGTGCATACTCGAGCTCCTATAATTCACCCCTCCACTTT. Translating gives CASSAYSSSYNSPLHF.